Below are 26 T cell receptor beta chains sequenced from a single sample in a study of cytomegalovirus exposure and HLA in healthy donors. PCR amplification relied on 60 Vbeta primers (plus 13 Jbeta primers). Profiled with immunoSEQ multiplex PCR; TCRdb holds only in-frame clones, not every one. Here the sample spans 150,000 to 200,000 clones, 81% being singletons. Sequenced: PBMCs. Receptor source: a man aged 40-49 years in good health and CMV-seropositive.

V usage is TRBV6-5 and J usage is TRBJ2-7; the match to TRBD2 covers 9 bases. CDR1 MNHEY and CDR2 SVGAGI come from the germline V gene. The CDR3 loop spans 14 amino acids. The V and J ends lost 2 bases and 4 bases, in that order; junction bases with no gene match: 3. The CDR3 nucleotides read TGTGCCAGCAGTTACCGCGGGGGGGTTTACGAGCAGTACTTC. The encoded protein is CASSYRGGVYEQYF.

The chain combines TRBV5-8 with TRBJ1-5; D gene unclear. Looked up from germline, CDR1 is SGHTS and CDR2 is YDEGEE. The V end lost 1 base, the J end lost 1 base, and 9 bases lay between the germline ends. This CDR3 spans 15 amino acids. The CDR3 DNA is TGTGCCAGCAGCTTGCGCGGAACGAGCAATCAGCCCCAGCATTTT. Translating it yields CASSLRGTSNQPQHF.

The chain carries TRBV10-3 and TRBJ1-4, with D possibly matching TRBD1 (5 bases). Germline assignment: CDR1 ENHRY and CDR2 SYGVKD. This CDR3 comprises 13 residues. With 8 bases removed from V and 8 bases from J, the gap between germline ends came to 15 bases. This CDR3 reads CAIGGRESEKLFF. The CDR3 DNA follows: TGTGCCATCGGTGGCAGGGAAAGCGAAAAACTGTTTTTT.

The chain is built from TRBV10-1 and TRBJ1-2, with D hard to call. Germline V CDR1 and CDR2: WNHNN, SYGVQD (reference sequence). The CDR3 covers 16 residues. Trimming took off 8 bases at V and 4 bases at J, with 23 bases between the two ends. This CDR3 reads CASPICCGITLYGYTF. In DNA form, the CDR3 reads TGCGCCAGCCCCATCTGTTGCGGGATAACTCTCTATGGCTACACCTTC.

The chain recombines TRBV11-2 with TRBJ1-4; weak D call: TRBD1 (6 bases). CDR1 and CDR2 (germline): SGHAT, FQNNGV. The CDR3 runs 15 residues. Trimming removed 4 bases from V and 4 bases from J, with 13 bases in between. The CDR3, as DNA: TGTGCCAGCAGCTACCGACAGGTTTATAATGAAAAACTGTTTTTT. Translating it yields CASSYRQVYNEKLFF.

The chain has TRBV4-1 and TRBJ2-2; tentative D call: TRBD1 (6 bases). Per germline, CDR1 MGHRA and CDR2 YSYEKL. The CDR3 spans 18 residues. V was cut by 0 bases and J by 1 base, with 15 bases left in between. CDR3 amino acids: CASSQDPERQVNTGELFF. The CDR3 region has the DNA TGCGCCAGCAGCCAAGATCCAGAGAGACAGGTGAACACCGGGGAGCTGTTTTTT.

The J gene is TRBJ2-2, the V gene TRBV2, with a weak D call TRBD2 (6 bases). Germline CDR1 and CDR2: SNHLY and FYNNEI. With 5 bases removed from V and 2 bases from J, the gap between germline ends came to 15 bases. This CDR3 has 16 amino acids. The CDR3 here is CASSWRGPINTGELFF. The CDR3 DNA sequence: TGTGCCAGCAGTTGGCGGGGCCCCATTAACACCGGGGAGCTGTTTTTT.

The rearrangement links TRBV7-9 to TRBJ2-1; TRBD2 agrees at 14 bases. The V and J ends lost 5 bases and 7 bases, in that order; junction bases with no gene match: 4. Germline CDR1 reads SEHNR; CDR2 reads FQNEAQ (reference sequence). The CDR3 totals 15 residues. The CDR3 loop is CASSLGLAGVNEQFF. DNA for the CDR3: TGTGCCAGCAGCCTGGGACTAGCGGGAGTTAATGAGCAGTTCTTC. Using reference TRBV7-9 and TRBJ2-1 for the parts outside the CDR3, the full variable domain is DTGVSQNPRHKITKRGQNVTFRCDPISEHNRLYWYRQTLGQGPEFLTYFQNEAQLEKSRLLSDRFSAERPKGSFSTLEIQRTEQGDSAMYLCASSLGLAGVNEQFFGPGTRLTVL.

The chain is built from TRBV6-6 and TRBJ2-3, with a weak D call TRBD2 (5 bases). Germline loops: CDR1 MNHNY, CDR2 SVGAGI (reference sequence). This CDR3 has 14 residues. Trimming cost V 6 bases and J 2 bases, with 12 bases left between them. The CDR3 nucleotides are TGTGCCAGCAGCCCTCAAGCGGCCACAGATACGCAGTATTTT. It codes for CASSPQAATDTQYF.

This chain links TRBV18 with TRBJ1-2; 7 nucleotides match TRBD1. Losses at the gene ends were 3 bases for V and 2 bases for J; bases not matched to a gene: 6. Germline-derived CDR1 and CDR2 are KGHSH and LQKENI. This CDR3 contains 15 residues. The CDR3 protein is CASSPPGQRNYGYTF. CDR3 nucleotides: TGTGCCAGCTCACCGCCGGGACAGAGGAACTATGGCTACACCTTC. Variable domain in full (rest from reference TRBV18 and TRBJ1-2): NAGVMQNPRHLVRRRGQEARLRCSPMKGHSHVYWYRQLPEEGLKFMVYLQKENIIDESGMPKERFSAEFPKEGPSILRIQQVVRGDSAAYFCASSPPGQRNYGYTFGSGTRLTVV.

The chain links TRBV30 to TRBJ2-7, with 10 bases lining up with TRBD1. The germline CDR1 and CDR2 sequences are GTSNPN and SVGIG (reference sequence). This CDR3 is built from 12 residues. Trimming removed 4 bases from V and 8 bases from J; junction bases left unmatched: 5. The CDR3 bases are TGTGCCTGGAAGGGACAGGGGACTAAGCAGTACTTC. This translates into CAWKGQGTKQYF.

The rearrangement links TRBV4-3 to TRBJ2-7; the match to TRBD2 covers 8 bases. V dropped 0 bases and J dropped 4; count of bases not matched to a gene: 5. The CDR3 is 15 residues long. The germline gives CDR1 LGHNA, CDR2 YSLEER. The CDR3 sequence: CASSQDLGLGYEQYF. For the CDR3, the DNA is TGCGCCAGCAGCCAAGACCTGGGACTAGGTTACGAGCAGTACTTC.

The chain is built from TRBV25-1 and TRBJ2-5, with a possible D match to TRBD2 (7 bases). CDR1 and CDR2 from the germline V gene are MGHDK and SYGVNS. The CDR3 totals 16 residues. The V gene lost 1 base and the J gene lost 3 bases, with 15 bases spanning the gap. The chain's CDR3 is CASSELSAGAEETQYF. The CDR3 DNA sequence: TGTGCCAGCAGTGAATTGTCCGCGGGGGCTGAAGAGACCCAGTACTTC. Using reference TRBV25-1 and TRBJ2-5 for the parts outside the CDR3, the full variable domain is EADIYQTPRYLVIGTGKKITLECSQTMGHDKMYWYQQDPGMELHLIHYSYGVNSTEKGDLSSESTVSRIRTEHFPLTLESARPSHTSQYLCASSELSAGAEETQYFGPGTRLLVL.

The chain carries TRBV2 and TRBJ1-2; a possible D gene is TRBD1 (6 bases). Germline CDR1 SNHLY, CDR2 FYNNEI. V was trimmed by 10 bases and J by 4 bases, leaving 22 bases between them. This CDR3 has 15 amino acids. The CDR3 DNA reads TGTGCCACTCAACAGGGAAGGGGGAGTGGCTATGGCTACACCTTC. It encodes CATQQGRGSGYGYTF.

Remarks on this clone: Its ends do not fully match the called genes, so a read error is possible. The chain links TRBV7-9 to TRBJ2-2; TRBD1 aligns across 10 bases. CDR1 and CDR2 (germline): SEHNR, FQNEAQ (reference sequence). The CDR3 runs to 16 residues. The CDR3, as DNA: TGTTCCAGCAGCTTAGGGACAGGGGTTAACACCGGGGAGCTGTTTTTT. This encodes CSSSLGTGVNTGELFF.

The CDR3 sequence is CASSESFGANVLTF. The CDR3 DNA reads as TGTGCCAGCAGTGAATCGTTTGGGGCCAACGTCCTGACTTTC. V gene TRBV2 combines with J gene TRBJ2-6; D not certain. CDR1 is SNHLY, CDR2 FYNNEI, per germline. Trimming cost V 2 bases and J 3 bases, with 5 bases left between them. The CDR3 sequence is 14 residues long.

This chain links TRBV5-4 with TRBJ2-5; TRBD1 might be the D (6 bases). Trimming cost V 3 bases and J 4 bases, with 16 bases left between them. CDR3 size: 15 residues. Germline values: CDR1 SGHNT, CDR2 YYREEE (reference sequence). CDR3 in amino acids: CASSSGRGSRETQYF. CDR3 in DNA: TGTGCCAGCAGCTCGGGCAGGGGATCGAGAGAGACCCAGTACTTC.

CDR3 residues: CASSEADRGHHEQYF. For the CDR3, the DNA is TGTGCCAGCAGTGAAGCGGACAGGGGCCACCACGAGCAGTACTTC. This chain connects TRBV6-1 to TRBJ2-7, with 9 positions matching TRBD1. CDR3 length: 15 residues. With 0 bases clipped from V and 5 bases from J, the junction kept 5 bases outside the gene matches. Germline CDR1 is MNHNS and CDR2 is SASEGT.

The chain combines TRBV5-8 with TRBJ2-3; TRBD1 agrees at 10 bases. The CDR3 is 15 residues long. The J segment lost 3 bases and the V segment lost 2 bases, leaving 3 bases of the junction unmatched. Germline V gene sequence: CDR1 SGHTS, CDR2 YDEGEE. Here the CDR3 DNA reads TGTGCCAGCAGCTTACGACAGGGGGCGACAGATACGCAGTATTTT. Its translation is CASSLRQGATDTQYF.

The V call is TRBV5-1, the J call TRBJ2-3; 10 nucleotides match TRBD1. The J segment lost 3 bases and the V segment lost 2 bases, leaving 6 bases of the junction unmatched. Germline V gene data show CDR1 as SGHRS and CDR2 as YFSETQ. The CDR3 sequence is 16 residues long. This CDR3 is CASSLPGTGVTDTQYF. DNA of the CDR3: TGCGCCAGCAGCTTACCCGGGACAGGGGTTACAGATACGCAGTATTTT.

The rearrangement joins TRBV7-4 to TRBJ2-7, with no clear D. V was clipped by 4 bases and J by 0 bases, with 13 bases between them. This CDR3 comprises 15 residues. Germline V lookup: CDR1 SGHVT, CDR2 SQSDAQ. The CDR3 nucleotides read TGTGCCAGCAGCTCCCCCGCCGCGAGCTCCTACGAGCAGTACTTC. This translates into CASSSPAASSYEQYF.

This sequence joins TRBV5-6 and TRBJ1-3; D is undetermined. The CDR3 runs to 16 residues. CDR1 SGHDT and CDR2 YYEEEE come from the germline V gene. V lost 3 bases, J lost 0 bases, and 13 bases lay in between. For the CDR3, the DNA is TGTGCCAGCAGCTCCTCGCCTACGCTCTCTGGAAACACCATATATTTT. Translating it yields CASSSSPTLSGNTIYF.

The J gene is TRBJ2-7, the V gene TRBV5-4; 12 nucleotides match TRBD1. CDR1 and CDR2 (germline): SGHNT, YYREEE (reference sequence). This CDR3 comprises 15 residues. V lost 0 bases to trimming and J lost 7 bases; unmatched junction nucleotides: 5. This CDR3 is CASSLVGQGAGEQYF. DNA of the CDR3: TGTGCCAGCAGCTTGGTGGGACAGGGGGCGGGGGAGCAGTACTTC.

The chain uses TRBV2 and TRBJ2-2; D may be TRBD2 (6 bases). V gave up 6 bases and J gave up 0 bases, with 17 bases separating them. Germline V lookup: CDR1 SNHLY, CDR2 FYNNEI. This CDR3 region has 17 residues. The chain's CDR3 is CASSSTWDSPNTGELFF. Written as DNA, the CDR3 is TGTGCCAGCAGCTCCACATGGGACTCCCCGAACACCGGGGAGCTGTTTTTT.

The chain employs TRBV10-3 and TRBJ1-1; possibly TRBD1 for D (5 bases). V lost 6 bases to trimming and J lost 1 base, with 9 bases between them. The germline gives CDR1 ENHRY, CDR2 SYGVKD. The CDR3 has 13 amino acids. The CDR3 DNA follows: TGTGCCATCAGGAAAACAGGGAACACTGAAGCTTTCTTT. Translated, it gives CAIRKTGNTEAFF.

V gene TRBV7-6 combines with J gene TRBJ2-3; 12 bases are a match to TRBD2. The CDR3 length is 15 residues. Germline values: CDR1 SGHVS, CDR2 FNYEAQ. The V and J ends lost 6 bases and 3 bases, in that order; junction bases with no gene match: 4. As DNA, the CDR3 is TGTGCCAGCAGTCTAGCGGGAGGGATTACAGATACGCAGTATTTT. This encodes CASSLAGGITDTQYF.